This T cell receptor (beta chain) was documented in a study of blood T cell repertoires in COVID-19. For the study at large: Acute and convalescent COVID-19 samples came from the United States, Italy and Spain. T cells, B-cell-depleted T cells, or PBMCs supplied cDNA or gDNA.

Germline V gene data show CDR1 as MNHEY and CDR2 as SVGAGI. Germline trimming cut 2 bases from V and 4 bases from J; bases unmatched to any gene: 4. The CDR3 length is 14 residues. As processed by the authors: Scientists estimated how many nucleated cells there were by amplifying reference gene primers. Method: immunoSEQ multiplex PCR; TCRdb's copy keeps in-frame clones and lacks some. V, J and clone size are those of that table, while D and trimming were read from the DNA. The data contain 170,000 or so clones, almost 85% of them singletons. The sequencing input was peripheral blood. This clonotype was obtained from a man between 18 and 29 years old with active or convalescent COVID-19. The chain carries TRBV6-5 and TRBJ1-2; 7 nucleotides line up with TRBD1. The CDR3 reads CASSYRDSPYGYTF. CDR3 in DNA: TGTGCCAGCAGTTACAGGGACAGCCCCTATGGCTACACCTTC.